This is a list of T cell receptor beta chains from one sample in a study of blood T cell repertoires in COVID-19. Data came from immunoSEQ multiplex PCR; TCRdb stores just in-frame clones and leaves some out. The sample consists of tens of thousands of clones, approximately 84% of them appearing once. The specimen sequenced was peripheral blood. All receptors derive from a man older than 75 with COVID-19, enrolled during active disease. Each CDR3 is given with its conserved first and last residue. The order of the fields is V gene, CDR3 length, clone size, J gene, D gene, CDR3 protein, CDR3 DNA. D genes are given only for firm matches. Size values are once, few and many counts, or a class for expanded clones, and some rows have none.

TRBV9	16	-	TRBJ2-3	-	CASTRQAGTSTDTQYF	TGTGCCAGCACCCGGCAAGCAGGCACTAGCACAGATACGCAGTATTTT
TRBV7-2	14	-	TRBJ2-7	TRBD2	CASSLLGDYSEQYF	TGTGCCAGCAGCTTACTCGGGGACTACAGCGAGCAGTACTTC
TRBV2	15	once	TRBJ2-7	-	CASTPNRDSHYEQYF	TGTGCCAGCACCCCAAACCGGGACTCCCACTACGAGCAGTACTTC
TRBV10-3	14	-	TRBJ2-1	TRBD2	CAISTSGGAHEQFF	TGTGCCATCAGTACTAGCGGGGGGGCCCATGAGCAGTTCTTC
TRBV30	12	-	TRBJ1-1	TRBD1	CAWDRGVTEAFF	TGTGCCTGGGACAGGGGGGTCACTGAAGCTTTCTTT
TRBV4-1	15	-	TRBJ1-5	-	CASSQGGESNQPQHF	TGCGCCAGCAGCCAGGGGGGGGAGTCTAATCAGCCCCAGCATTTT
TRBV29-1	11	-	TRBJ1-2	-	CSVATTYGYTF	TGCAGCGTCGCGACAACCTATGGCTACACCTTC
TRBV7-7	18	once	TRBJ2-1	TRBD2	CASSLATSGRYSYNEQFF	TGTGCCAGCAGCTTAGCGACTAGCGGGAGGTATTCCTACAATGAGCAGTTCTTC
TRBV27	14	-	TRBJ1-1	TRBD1	CASSRTGGLTEAFF	TGTGCCAGCAGTAGAACAGGGGGCCTCACTGAAGCTTTCTTT
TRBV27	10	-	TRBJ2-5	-	CASVMETQYF	TGTGCCAGCGTAATGGAGACCCAGTACTTC
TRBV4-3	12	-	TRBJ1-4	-	CASSQQTGKLFF	TGCGCCAGCAGCCAACAGACAGGAAAACTGTTTTTT
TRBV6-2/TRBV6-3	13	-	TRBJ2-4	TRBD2	CASSSDSGGIQYF	TGTGCCAGCAGCTCCGACAGCGGGGGCATTCAGTACTTC
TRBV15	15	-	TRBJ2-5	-	CATSPGQTPQETQYF	TGTGCCACCAGCCCCGGACAGACCCCCCAAGAGACCCAGTACTTC
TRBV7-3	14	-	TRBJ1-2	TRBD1	CASSLGQGADGYTF	TGTGCCAGCAGCCTAGGACAGGGGGCAGATGGCTACACCTTC
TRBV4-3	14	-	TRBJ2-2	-	CASSPISPTGELFF	TGCGCCAGCAGCCCTATAAGTCCCACCGGGGAGCTGTTTTTT
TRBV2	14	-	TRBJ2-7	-	CASKERSDPYEQYF	TGTGCCAGCAAGGAGCGGAGCGACCCCTACGAGCAGTACTTC
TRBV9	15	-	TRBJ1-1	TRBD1	CASSAFGQGRTEAFF	TGTGCCAGCAGCGCGTTCGGACAGGGGAGAACTGAAGCTTTCTTT
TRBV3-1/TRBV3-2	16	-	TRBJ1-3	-	CASSQGLKYGGNTIYF	TGTGCCAGCAGCCAAGGCCTAAAATACGGGGGAAACACCATATATTTT
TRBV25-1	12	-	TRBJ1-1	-	CASTRGITEAFF	TGTGCCAGCACCCGGGGTATCACTGAAGCTTTCTTT
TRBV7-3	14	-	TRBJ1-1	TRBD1	CASSQTGVDTEAFF	TGTGCCAGCAGCCAGACAGGGGTGGACACTGAAGCTTTCTTT
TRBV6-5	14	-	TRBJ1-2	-	CASSYLGSENGYTF	TGTGCCAGCAGTTACCTCGGCAGCGAGAATGGCTACACCTTC
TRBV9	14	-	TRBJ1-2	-	CASSQEGVHYGYTF	TGTGCCAGCAGCCAAGAGGGGGTCCACTATGGCTACACCTTC
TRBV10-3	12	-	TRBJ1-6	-	CAIRQGDSPLHF	TGTGCCATCAGGCAAGGGGATTCACCCCTCCACTTT
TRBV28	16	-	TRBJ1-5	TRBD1	CASSLTRGSDNQPQHF	TGTGCCAGCAGTTTAACCAGGGGGTCTGACAATCAGCCCCAGCATTTT
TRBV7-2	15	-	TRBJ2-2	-	CASSPRGLNTGELFF	TGTGCCAGCAGCCCCCGCGGGTTGAACACCGGGGAGCTGTTTTTT
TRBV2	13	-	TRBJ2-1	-	CASSLGGYNEQFF	TGTGCCAGCAGTCTCGGGGGCTACAATGAGCAGTTCTTC
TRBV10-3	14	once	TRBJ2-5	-	CASLDGGKEETQYF	TGTGCCTCCCTGGACGGAGGAAAGGAAGAGACCCAGTACTTC
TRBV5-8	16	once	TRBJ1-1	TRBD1	CASSPDRTGVRRGAFF	TGTGCCAGCAGCCCCGATCGGACAGGGGTGCGTAGGGGAGCTTTCTTT
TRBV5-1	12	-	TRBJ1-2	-	CASTGANYGYTF	TGCGCCAGCACCGGGGCTAACTATGGCTACACCTTC
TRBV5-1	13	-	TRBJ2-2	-	CASSPVGDGELFF	TGCGCCAGCAGCCCAGTCGGGGACGGGGAGCTGTTTTTT
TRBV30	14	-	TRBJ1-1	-	CAWSRDSMNTEAFF	TGTGCCTGGAGTCGCGACAGCATGAACACTGAAGCTTTCTTT
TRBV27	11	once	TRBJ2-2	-	CASRTGGELFF	TGTGCCAGCAGGACAGGCGGGGAGCTGTTTTTT
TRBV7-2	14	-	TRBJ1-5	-	CASTPVSSNQPQHF	TGTGCCAGCACGCCTGTCAGTAGCAATCAGCCCCAGCATTTT
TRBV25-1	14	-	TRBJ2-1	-	CASSVSSSYNEQFF	TGTGCCAGCAGTGTCTCTAGCTCCTACAATGAGCAGTTCTTC
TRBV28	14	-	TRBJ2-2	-	CASSLQGVTGELFF	TGTGCCAGCAGTTTACAGGGTGTCACCGGGGAGCTGTTTTTT
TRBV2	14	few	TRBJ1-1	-	CASSEGQMNTEAFF	TGTGCCAGCAGTGAAGGACAGATGAACACTGAAGCTTTCTTT
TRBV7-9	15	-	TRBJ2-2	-	CASSLALGDTGELFF	TGTGCCAGCAGCTTAGCGCTAGGGGACACCGGGGAGCTGTTTTTT
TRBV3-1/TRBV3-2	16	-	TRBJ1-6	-	CASSPFRQAFNSPLHF	TGTGCCAGCAGCCCGTTCAGACAGGCCTTTAATTCACCCCTCCACTTT
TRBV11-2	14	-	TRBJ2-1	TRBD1	CASSTQQGAREQFF	TGTGCCAGCAGCACCCAACAGGGGGCTCGTGAGCAGTTCTTC
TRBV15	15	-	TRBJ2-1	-	CATSRVDSSYNEQFF	TGTGCCACCAGCAGAGTGGACAGCTCCTACAATGAGCAGTTCTTC
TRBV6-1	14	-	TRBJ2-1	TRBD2	CASSEGWREYEQFF	TGTGCCAGCAGTGAGGGTTGGCGGGAGTATGAGCAGTTCTTC
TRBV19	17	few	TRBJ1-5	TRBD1	CASLYTGTGEGNQPQHF	TGTGCCAGCCTGTACACCGGGACAGGGGAGGGAAATCAGCCCCAGCATTTT
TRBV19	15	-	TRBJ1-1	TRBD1	CASSIIGTGTTETFF	TGTGCCAGTAGTATCATCGGGACAGGGACGACTGAAACTTTCTTT
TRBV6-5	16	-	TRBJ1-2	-	CASSYSSPGRSPGYTF	TGTGCCAGCAGTTACTCGTCCCCAGGCCGCAGCCCTGGCTACACCTTC
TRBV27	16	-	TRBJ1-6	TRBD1	CASSQQGASYNSPLHF	TGTGCCAGCAGCCAACAGGGGGCTTCCTATAATTCACCCCTCCACTTT
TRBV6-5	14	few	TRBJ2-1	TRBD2	CATGSGTGYNEQFF	TGTGCCACCGGAAGCGGGACCGGTTACAATGAGCAGTTCTTC
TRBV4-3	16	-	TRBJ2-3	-	CASSPLALAGTDTQYF	TGCGCCAGCAGCCCCCTGGCGCTTGCGGGCACAGATACGCAGTATTTT
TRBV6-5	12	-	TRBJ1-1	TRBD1	CASRRTGEKAFF	TGTGCCAGCAGGAGGACAGGGGAAAAAGCTTTCTTT
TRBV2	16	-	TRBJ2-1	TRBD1	CASSEARQGVWNEQFF	TGTGCCAGCAGTGAAGCGAGGCAGGGGGTCTGGAATGAGCAGTTCTTC
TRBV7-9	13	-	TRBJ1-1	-	CASSRGFDTEAFF	TGTGCCAGCAGTCGAGGGTTCGACACTGAAGCTTTCTTT
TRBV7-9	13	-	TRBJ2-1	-	CASSRGGGDEQFF	TGTGCCAGCAGCCGGGGAGGCGGCGATGAGCAGTTCTTC
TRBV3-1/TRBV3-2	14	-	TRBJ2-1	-	CASSLQSGVYEQFF	TGTGCCAGCAGCCTCCAGTCGGGAGTCTATGAGCAGTTCTTC
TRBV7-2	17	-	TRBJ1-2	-	CASSHGRLAELDYGYTF	TGTGCCAGCAGCCACGGGAGACTGGCTGAGCTTGACTATGGCTACACCTTC